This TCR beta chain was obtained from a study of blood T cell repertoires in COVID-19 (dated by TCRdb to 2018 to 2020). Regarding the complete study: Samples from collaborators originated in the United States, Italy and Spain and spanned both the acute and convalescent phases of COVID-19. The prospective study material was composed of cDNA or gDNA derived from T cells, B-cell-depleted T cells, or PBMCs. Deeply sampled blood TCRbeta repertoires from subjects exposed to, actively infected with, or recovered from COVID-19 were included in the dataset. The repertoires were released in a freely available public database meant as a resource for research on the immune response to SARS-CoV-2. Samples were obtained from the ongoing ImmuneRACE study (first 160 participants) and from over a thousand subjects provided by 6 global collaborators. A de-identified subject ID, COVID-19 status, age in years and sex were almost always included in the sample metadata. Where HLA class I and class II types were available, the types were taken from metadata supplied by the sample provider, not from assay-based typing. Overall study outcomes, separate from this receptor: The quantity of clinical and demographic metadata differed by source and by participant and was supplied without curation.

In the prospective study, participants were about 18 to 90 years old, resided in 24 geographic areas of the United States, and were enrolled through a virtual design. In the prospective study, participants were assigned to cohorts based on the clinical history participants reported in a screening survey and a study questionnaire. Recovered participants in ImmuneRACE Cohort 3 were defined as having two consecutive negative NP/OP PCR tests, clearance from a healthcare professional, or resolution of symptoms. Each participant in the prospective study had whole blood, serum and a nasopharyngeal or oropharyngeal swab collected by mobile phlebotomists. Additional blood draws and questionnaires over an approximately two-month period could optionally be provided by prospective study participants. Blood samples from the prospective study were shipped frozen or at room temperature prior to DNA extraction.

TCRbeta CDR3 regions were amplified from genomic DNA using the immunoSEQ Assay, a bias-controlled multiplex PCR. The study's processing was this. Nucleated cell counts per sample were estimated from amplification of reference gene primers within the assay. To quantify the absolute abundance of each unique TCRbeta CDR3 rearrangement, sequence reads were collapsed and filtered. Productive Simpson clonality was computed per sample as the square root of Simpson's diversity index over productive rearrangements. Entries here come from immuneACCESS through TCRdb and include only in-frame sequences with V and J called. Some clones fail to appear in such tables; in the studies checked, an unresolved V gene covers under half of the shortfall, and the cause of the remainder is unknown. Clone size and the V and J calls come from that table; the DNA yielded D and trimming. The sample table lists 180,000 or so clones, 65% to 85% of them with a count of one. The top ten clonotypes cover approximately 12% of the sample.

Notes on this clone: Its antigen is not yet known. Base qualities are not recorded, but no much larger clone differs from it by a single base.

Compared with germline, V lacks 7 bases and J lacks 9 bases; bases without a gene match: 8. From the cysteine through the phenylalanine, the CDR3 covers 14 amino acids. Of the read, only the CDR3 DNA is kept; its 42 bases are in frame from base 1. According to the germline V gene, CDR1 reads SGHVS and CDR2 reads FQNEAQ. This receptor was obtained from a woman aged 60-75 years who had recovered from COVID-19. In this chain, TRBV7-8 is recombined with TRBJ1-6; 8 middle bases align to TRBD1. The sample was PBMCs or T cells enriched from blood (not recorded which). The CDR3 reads CASKATGEGSPLHF. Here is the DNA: TGTGCCAGCAAGGCGACAGGGGAAGGTTCACCCCTCCACTTT.